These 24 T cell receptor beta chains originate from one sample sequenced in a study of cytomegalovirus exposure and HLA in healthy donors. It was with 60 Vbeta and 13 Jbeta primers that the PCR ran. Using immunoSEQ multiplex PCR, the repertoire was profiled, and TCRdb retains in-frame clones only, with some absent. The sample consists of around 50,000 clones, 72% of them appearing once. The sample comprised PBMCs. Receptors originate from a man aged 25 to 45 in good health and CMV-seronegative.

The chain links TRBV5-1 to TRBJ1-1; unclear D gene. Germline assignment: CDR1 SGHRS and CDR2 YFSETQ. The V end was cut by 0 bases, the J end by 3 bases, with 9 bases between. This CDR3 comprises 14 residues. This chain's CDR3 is CASSLGGSHTEAFF. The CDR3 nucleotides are TGCGCCAGCAGCTTGGGAGGCAGCCACACTGAAGCTTTCTTT.

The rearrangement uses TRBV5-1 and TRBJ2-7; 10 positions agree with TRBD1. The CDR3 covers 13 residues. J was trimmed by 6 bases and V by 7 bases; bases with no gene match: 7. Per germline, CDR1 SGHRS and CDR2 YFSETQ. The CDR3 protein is CASSLGTGAEQYF. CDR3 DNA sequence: TGCGCCAGCTCCCTCGGGACAGGGGCCGAGCAGTACTTC.

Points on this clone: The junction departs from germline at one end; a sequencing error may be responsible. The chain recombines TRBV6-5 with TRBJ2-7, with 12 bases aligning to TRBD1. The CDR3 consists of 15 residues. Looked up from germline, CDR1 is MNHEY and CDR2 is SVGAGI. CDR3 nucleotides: TGTGCCGGCAGTCCCGGGACAGGGGGCTCCCACGAGCAGTACTTC. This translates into CAGSPGTGGSHEQYF.

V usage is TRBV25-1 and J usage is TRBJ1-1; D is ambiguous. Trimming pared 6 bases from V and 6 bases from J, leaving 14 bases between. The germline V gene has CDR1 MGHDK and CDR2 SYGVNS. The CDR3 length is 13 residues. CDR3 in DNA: TGTGCCAGCAGAGACTCCGGTACATCTGAAGCTTTCTTT. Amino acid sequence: CASRDSGTSEAFF.

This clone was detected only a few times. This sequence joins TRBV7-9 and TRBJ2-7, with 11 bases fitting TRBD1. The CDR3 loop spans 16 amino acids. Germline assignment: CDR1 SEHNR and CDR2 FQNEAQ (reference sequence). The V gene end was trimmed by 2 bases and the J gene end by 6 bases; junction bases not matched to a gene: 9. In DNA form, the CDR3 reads TGTGCCAGCAGCTTAATATTAACCGGGACAGGGGGCGAGCAGTACTTC. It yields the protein CASSLILTGTGGEQYF.

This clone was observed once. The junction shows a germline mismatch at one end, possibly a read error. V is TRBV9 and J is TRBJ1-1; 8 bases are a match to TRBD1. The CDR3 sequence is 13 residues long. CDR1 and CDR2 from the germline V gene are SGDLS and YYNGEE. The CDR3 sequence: CASSVSGTGVRVF. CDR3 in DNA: TGTGCCAGCAGCGTCTCCGGGACAGGCGTCAGGGTCTTT.

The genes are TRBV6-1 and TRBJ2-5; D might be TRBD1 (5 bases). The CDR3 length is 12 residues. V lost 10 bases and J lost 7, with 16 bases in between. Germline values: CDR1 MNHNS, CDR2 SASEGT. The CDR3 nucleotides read TGTGCCACCTGGGGCCAGGCGTGGACCCAGTACTTC. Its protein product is CATWGQAWTQYF.

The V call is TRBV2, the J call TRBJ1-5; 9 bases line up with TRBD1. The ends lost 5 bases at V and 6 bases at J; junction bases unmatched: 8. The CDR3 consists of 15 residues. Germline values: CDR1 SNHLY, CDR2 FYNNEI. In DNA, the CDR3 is TGTGCCAGCAGTCTAACCGGGACAGGGAGTCAGCCCCAGCATTTT. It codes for CASSLTGTGSQPQHF.

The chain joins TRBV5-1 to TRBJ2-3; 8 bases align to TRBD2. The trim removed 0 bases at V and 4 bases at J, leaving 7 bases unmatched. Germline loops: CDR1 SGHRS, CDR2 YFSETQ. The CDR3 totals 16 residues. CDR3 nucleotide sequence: TGCGCCAGCAGCTTGGGGGGGAGCGGGAGTTCAGATACGCAGTATTTT. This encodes CASSLGGSGSSDTQYF.

CDR3 loop: CASSETTGSFGYTF. The DNA of the CDR3 is TGTGCCAGCTCCGAAACGACAGGATCTTTCGGCTACACCTTC. The chain recombines TRBV18 with TRBJ1-2, with D possibly matching TRBD1 (6 bases). The ends were cut back, 6 bases at V and 8 bases at J, with 19 bases in the middle. The CDR3 totals 14 residues. The germline CDR1 and CDR2 sequences are KGHSH and LQKENI.

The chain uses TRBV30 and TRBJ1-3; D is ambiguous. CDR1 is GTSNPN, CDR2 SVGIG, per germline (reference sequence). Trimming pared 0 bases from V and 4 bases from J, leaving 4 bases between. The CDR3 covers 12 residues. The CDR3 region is CAWSVQGNTIYF. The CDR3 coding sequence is TGTGCCTGGAGTGTACAGGGAAACACCATATATTTT.

The CDR3 coding sequence is TGTGCCAGCAGCCGACAGCCGTCCTATGGCTACACCTTC. As protein: CASSRQPSYGYTF. The chain is built from TRBV14 and TRBJ1-2; weak D call: TRBD1 (5 bases). Trimming removed 4 bases at V and 4 bases at J, with 10 bases between. The germline CDR1 and CDR2 sequences are SGHDN and FVKESK. CDR3 length equals 13 residues.

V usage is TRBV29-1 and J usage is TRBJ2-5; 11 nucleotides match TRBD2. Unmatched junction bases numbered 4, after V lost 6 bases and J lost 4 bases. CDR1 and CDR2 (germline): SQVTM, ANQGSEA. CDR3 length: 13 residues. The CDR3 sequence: CSVPGLAAETQYF. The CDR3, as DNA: TGCAGCGTACCGGGACTAGCGGCAGAGACCCAGTACTTC.

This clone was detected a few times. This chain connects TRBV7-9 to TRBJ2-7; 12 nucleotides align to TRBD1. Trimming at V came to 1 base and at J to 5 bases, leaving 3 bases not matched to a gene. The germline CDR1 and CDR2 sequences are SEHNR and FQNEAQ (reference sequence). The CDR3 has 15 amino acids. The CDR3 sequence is CASSLGGTGGDEQYF. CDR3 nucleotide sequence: TGTGCCAGCAGCTTAGGGGGGACAGGGGGCGACGAGCAGTACTTC.

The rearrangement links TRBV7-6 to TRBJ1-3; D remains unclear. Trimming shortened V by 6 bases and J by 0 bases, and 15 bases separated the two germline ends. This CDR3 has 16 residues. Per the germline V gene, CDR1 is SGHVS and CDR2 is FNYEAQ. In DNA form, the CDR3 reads TGTGCCAGCAGTTCCCCTCTCGACTCCTCTGGAAACACCATATATTTT. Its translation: CASSSPLDSSGNTIYF.

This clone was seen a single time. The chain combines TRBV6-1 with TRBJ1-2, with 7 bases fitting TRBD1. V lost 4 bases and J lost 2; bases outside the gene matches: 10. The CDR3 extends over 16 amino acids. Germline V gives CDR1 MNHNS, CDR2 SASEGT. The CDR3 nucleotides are TGTGCCAGCAGTGGGTACCGGGACAGAGTAAACTATGGCTACACCTTC. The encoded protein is CASSGYRDRVNYGYTF.

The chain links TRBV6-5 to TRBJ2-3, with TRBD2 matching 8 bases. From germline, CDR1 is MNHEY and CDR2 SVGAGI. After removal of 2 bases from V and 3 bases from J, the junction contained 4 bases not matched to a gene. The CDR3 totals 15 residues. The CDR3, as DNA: TGTGCCAGCAGTTACGCGGGAGGTATAACAGATACGCAGTATTTT. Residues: CASSYAGGITDTQYF.

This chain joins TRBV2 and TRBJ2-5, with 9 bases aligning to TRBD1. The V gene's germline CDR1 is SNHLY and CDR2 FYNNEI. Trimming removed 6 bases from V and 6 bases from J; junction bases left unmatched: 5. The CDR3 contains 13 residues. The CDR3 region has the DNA TGTGCCAGCAGGGGGGGACAGGGTCAGACCCAGTACTTC. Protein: CASRGGQGQTQYF.

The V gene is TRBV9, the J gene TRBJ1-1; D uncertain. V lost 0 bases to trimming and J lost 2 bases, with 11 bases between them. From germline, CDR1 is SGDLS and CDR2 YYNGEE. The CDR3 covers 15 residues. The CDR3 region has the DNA TGTGCCAGCAGCGTAGTTATTGAGAGTAACACTGAAGCTTTCTTT. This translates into CASSVVIESNTEAFF. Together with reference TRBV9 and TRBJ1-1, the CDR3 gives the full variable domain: DSGVTQTPKHLITATGQRVTLRCSPRSGDLSVYWYQQSLDQGLQFLIQYYNGEERAKGNILERFSAQQFPDLHSELNLSSLELGDSALYFCASSVVIESNTEAFFGQGTRLTVV.

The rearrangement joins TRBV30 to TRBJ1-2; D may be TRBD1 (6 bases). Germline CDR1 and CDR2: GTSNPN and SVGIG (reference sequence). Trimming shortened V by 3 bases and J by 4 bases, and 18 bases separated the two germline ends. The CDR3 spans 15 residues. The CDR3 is CAWSYLRGGGYGYTF. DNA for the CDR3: TGTGCCTGGAGCTACCTTAGGGGAGGGGGCTATGGCTACACCTTC. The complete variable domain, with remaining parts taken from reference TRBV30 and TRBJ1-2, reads SQTIHQWPATLVQPVGSPLSLECTVEGTSNPNLYWYRQAAGRGLQLLFYSVGIGQISSEVPQNLSASRPQDRQFILSSKKLLLSDSGFYLCAWSYLRGGGYGYTFGSGTRLTVV.

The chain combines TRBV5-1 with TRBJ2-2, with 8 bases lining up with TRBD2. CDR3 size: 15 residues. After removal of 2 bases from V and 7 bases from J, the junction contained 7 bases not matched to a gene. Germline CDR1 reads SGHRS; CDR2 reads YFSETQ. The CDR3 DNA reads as TGCGCCAGCAGCTTAGCGGGAGTCTCAGGCGGGGAGCTGTTTTTT. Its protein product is CASSLAGVSGGELFF.

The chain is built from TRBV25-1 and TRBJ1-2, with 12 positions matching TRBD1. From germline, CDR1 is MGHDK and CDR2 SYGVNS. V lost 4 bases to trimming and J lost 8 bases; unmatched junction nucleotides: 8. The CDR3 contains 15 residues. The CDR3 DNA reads TGTGCCAGCAGTGCACCGGGACAGGGGGCGTCAGGCTACACCTTC. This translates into CASSAPGQGASGYTF.

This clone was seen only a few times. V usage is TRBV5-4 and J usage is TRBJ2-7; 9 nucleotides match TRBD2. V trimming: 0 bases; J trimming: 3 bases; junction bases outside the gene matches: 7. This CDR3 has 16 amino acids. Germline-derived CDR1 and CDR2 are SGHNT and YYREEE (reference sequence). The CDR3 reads CASSLDPSGAGYEQYF. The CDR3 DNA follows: TGTGCCAGCAGCTTGGATCCTAGCGGGGCAGGCTACGAGCAGTACTTC. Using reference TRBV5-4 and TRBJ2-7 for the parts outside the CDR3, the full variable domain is ETGVTQSPTHLIKTRGQQVTLRCSSQSGHNTVSWYQQALGQGPQFIFQYYREEENGRGNFPPRFSGLQFPNYSSELNVNALELDDSALYLCASSLDPSGAGYEQYFGPGTRLTVT.

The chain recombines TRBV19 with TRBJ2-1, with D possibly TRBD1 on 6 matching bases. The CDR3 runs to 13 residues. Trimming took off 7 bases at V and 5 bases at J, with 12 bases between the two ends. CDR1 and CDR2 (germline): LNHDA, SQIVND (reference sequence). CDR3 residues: CASTMGHNNEQFF. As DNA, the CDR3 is TGTGCCAGTACTATGGGACACAACAATGAGCAGTTCTTC.